A single sample gave rise to the 24 T cell receptor beta chains below, sequenced in a study of blood T cells in healthy people across ages. Primers used in a second PCR of about 7 to 12 cycles were a sample-barcoded 5' primer and a J-beta primer mix. In TCRdb, the 5' RACE reads were re-called with MiXCR into one record per CDR3 protein. The sample carries around 800,000 distinct CDR3 sequences, approximately 48% recorded once. Material for sequencing was blood. Receptors were obtained from a man in his sixties in good health.

The chain uses TRBV30 and TRBJ2-2; 11 nucleotides line up with TRBD2. J gave up 3 bases and V 0 bases, and 21 bases lay outside the gene matches. The CDR3 extends over 22 amino acids. The germline gives CDR1 GTSNPN, CDR2 SVGIG (reference sequence). The CDR3 DNA follows: TGTGCCTGGAGTGTACTAAGGTCTTACGGGCGTGGGACTAGCGGATACACCGGGGAGCTGTTTTTT. Translating it yields CAWSVLRSYGRGTSGYTGELFF. Supplemented by reference TRBV30 and TRBJ2-2, the full variable domain reads SQTIHQWPATLVQPVGSPLSLECTVEGTSNPNLYWYRQAAGRGLQLLFYSVGIGQISSEVPQNLSASRPQDRQFILSSKKLLLSDSGFYLCAWSVLRSYGRGTSGYTGELFFGEGSRLTVL.

On this clonotype itself: Relative to the germline gene, one junction end is altered; a read error may explain this. The V gene is TRBV4-3, the J gene TRBJ2-5, with D possibly being TRBD1 (5 bases). Germline V gene sequence: CDR1 LGHNA, CDR2 YSLEER. The CDR3 length is 16 residues. The CDR3 region is CAISQDWQGVGETQYF. CDR3 in DNA: TGCGCCATCAGCCAAGATTGGCAAGGGGTTGGGGAGACCCAGTACTTC.

Only a few counts were recorded for this clonotype. The V and J genes are TRBV20-1 and TRBJ2-1; no firm D call. The V and J ends lost 3 bases and 8 bases respectively, with 17 bases between them. The CDR3 extends over 14 amino acids. Looked up from germline, CDR1 is DFQATT and CDR2 is SNEGSKA (reference sequence). DNA for the CDR3: TGCAGTGCTAGGAGGACCTCCTTTGGCGATGAGCAGTTCTTC. Translation gives CSARRTSFGDEQFF.

This clonotype was recorded at least ten times. The chain has TRBV29-1 and TRBJ2-6, with D tentatively TRBD1 (6 bases). The V gene's germline CDR1 is SQVTM and CDR2 ANQGSEA. CDR3 size: 14 residues. V was shortened by 5 bases and J by 3 bases, with 11 bases between the two germline ends. The CDR3 here is CSVLQGFGANVLTF. CDR3 DNA sequence: TGCAGCGTTTTACAGGGTTTTGGGGCCAACGTCCTGACTTTC.

This clonotype has a handful of counts. This chain links TRBV7-9 with TRBJ1-2; 9 positions match TRBD1. This CDR3 has 17 amino acids. V lost 5 bases and J lost 4; bases outside the gene matches: 14. CDR1 is SEHNR, CDR2 FQNEAQ, per germline (reference sequence). The CDR3 sequence: CASSHGTGPDRAYGYTF. For the CDR3, the DNA is TGTGCCAGCAGCCACGGGACAGGGCCCGACCGGGCCTATGGCTACACCTTC.

On this clonotype itself: An end of the junction does not agree with germline; a read error may underlie this. V and J are TRBV6-5 and TRBJ2-6; perhaps TRBD1 as D (5 bases). Germline values: CDR1 MNHEY, CDR2 SVGAGI. The CDR3 runs 14 residues. CDR3 nucleotide sequence: TGTGCCAGCAGACAAAACTCTGGGGCCGACGTCCTGACTTTC. Translated, it gives CASRQNSGADVLTF.

The gene calls are TRBV4-1 and TRBJ2-6; D possibly uses TRBD1 or TRBD2 (5 bases each). The CDR3 sequence is 16 residues long. The V gene lost 2 bases and the J gene lost 2 bases, with 10 bases spanning the gap. CDR1 and CDR2 (germline): MGHRA, YSYEKL. For the CDR3, the DNA is TGCGCCAGCAGCCAACAAGAGGGACCTGGGGCCAACGTCCTGACTTTC. Encoded protein: CASSQQEGPGANVLTF.

V and J are TRBV7-9 and TRBJ2-1, with D maybe TRBD2 (5 bases). CDR3 length: 14 amino acids. Per germline, CDR1 SEHNR and CDR2 FQNEAQ (reference sequence). V was cut by 2 bases and J by 10 bases, with 15 bases left in between. The CDR3 protein is CASSLSDGMKEQFF. CDR3 DNA sequence: TGTGCCAGCAGCTTAAGTGACGGGATGAAGGAGCAGTTCTTC.

The chain carries TRBV7-9 and TRBJ1-4, with D possibly being TRBD1 (5 bases). Trimming pared 2 bases from V and 7 bases from J, leaving 14 bases between. This CDR3 has 15 residues. Germline CDR1 is SEHNR and CDR2 is FQNEAQ (reference sequence). Written as DNA, the CDR3 is TGTGCCAGCAGCTTATCCCCTAGGGGTAGTGAAAAACTGTTTTTT. Its translation: CASSLSPRGSEKLFF.

This clonotype was counted a single time. The chain couples TRBV28 to TRBJ1-2, with D hard to call. V was cut by 8 bases and J by 4 bases, with 11 bases left in between. Germline V gene data show CDR1 as MDHEN and CDR2 as SYDVKM. This CDR3 is built from 12 residues. CDR3 coding DNA: TGTGCCAGCTTACAGAAAACCTATGGCTACACCTTC. Amino acids: CASLQKTYGYTF.

The chain combines TRBV24-1 with TRBJ2-5; 11 bases fit TRBD1. V trimming: 4 bases; J trimming: 11 bases; junction bases outside the gene matches: 11. The CDR3 has 15 residues. Germline CDR1 reads KGHDR; CDR2 reads SFDVKD. CDR3 residues: CATSDPGQGVNEQYF. In DNA, the CDR3 is TGTGCCACCAGTGACCCGGGACAGGGGGTAAATGAGCAGTACTTC.

This rearrangement joins TRBV5-1 to TRBJ2-1, with TRBD1 as a possible D gene (5 bases). The CDR3 is 16 residues long. The germline CDR1 and CDR2 sequences are SGHRS and YFSETQ. V lost 3 bases and J 5 bases, leaving 18 bases between the germline ends. The CDR3 DNA reads as TGCGCCAGCAGCTCGAGGCTTCTACACAGGAACAATGAGCAGTTCTTC. Protein product: CASSSRLLHRNNEQFF.

There are a few counts of this clonotype. Written as DNA, the CDR3 is TGTGCCAGCCGTCAGGACAGCCAAGAGACCCAGTACTTC. Translating it yields CASRQDSQETQYF. The chain joins TRBV12-3 or TRBV12-4 to TRBJ2-5, with a tentative D call TRBD1 (6 bases). The CDR3 consists of 13 residues. V was pared by 8 bases and J by 1 base, with 11 bases between.

The V call is TRBV7-9, the J call TRBJ2-5; possible D gene TRBD1, 6 bases. CDR3 length equals 15 residues. V lost 3 bases and J 11 bases, leaving 22 bases between the germline ends. Germline V gene lookup returns CDR1 SEHNR and CDR2 FQNEAQ (reference sequence). CDR3 sequence: CASSFRTVFIYEQYF. The CDR3 DNA follows: TGTGCCAGCAGCTTCCGGACAGTTTTCATTTATGAGCAGTACTTC.

The J gene is TRBJ2-7, the V gene TRBV16; D gene ambiguous. Germline V gives CDR1 KGHSY, CDR2 FQNENV. V was shortened by 4 bases and J by 6 bases, with 13 bases between the two germline ends. The CDR3 length is 13 residues. The CDR3 sequence: CASSPHTDAEQYF. The CDR3 DNA is TGTGCCAGCAGCCCCCATACGGATGCCGAGCAGTACTTC.

This clonotype was found many times. Germline and junction disagree at one end, which may indicate a read error. The genes are TRBV11-2 and TRBJ2-5, with D uncertain. Germline V gene data show CDR1 as SGHAT and CDR2 as FQNNGV. The CDR3 has 13 amino acids. Here the CDR3 reads CASSVESSATQYF. CDR3 nucleotide sequence: TGTGCCAGCAGCGTAGAATCCTCGGCGACCCAGTACTTC.

This clonotype was detected a few times. The V gene is TRBV20-1, the J gene TRBJ2-4; 9 nucleotides align to TRBD1. The CDR3 runs to 15 residues. In germline, CDR1 is DFQATT, CDR2 SNEGSKA (reference sequence). J lost 2 bases, V lost 5 bases, and 7 bases had no gene match. The CDR3 coding sequence is TGCAGTGCTTGCCGGGACAGGGTTCCCAAAAACATTCAGTACTTC. This encodes CSACRDRVPKNIQYF.

This clonotype has a handful of counts. CDR3 loop: CASSLPGSRYTF. CDR3 coding DNA: TGTGCCAGCAGCTTACCGGGTTCACGCTACACCTTC. The chain is built from TRBV7-9 and TRBJ1-2; D gene unclear. Germline V gene lookup returns CDR1 SEHNR and CDR2 FQNEAQ (reference sequence). The ends were cut back, 2 bases at V and 9 bases at J, with 10 bases in the middle. The CDR3 is 12 amino acids.

This clonotype was recorded many times. This chain connects TRBV7-9 to TRBJ1-2, with D possibly matching TRBD1 (6 bases). The V gene lost 8 bases and the J gene lost 2 bases, with 12 bases spanning the gap. The length of the CDR3 is 13 residues. CDR1 is SEHNR and CDR2 is FQNEAQ in the germline V gene (reference sequence). As DNA, the CDR3 is TGTGCCAGCGGAGGGGGGGGGAACTATGGCTACACCTTC. Protein product: CASGGGGNYGYTF.

This clonotype has ten or more counts. This chain links TRBV7-2 with TRBJ1-1, with D unresolved. V was cut by 5 bases and J by 1 base, with 8 bases left in between. The CDR3 is 13 amino acids. Germline V CDR1 and CDR2: SGHTA, FQGNSA. CDR3: CASSPWGNTEAFF. The CDR3 nucleotides are TGTGCCAGCAGCCCCTGGGGGAACACTGAAGCTTTCTTT.

The chain combines TRBV4-1 with TRBJ2-1; D may be TRBD1 (6 bases). CDR3 size: 15 residues. Germline V gene lookup returns CDR1 MGHRA and CDR2 YSYEKL. V was trimmed by 3 bases and J by 7 bases, leaving 16 bases between them. The CDR3 loop reads CASSQNPATGNEQFF. CDR3 bases: TGCGCCAGCAGCCAGAATCCGGCCACAGGGAATGAGCAGTTCTTC.

The chain has TRBV7-8 and TRBJ2-3; TRBD2 matches 9 bases. Germline V gene data show CDR1 as SGHVS and CDR2 as FQNEAQ. The CDR3 is made up of 16 amino acids. V lost 4 bases and J lost 2; bases outside the gene matches: 7. The CDR3 sequence is CASSSSRTSDTDTQYF. For the CDR3, the DNA is TGTGCCAGCAGCTCCTCTCGGACTAGCGACACAGATACGCAGTATTTT.

This chain links TRBV6-2 or TRBV6-3 with TRBJ1-1; no firm D call. Germline V gene data show CDR1 as MNHEY and CDR2 as SVGEGT. CDR3 length: 12 amino acids. Trimming shortened V by 2 bases and J by 7 bases, and 8 bases separated the two germline ends. CDR3 amino acids: CASSYAIGEAFF. The DNA for the CDR3 is TGTGCCAGCAGTTACGCGATTGGTGAAGCTTTCTTT.

This clonotype was counted once. V usage is TRBV20-1 and J usage is TRBJ1-2; TRBD1 agrees at 12 bases. Trimming cost V 3 bases and J 4 bases; bases outside gene matches: 6. The germline CDR1 and CDR2 sequences are DFQATT and SNEGSKA (reference sequence). The CDR3 is 15 residues long. The CDR3 protein is CSASRDRGLVYGYTF. CDR3 DNA sequence: TGCAGTGCTAGCCGGGACAGGGGGCTTGTCTATGGCTACACCTTC.